Each of the 24 T cell receptor beta chains below was sequenced from the same sample in a study of tumor-infiltrating lymphocytes in primary liver carcinoma. Between about 17 and 34 mg of unsorted bulk tissue served as the source from which RNA and DNA were co-extracted. Total RNA (around 500 ng) served as template for TCR beta cDNA synthesis primed by a constant-region primer. Slightly modified ARM-PCR with three nested multiplex PCR rounds yielded TCR beta libraries. Running around 10 cycles apiece, the first two PCR rounds relied on TRBV1-TRBV30 forward primers together with a C-beta reverse primer. TCRdb passed the multiplex PCR reads through MiXCR, listing each CDR3 protein once. The table includes under 50,000 distinct CDR3 sequences, about two thirds detected once. Sequencing was done on a sample of liver tumor tissue from sampling region 5. This sample's subset: tumor region T5, tumor centre. Receptors were obtained from a man aged 35 to 55 with primary liver carcinoma and hepatitis B virus infection.

Worth noting for this clonotype: An end of the junction differs from the germline gene, which may be a read error. The V call is TRBV6-1, the J call TRBJ2-1; TRBD1 matches at 11 bases. This CDR3 spans 16 amino acids. In germline, CDR1 is MNHNS, CDR2 SASEGT. CDR3 in amino acids: CASRIGTGGSYNEQFF. CDR3 sequence (DNA): TGCGCCAGCAGAATAGGGACAGGGGGCTCCTACAATGAGCAGTTCTTC.

This chain connects TRBV30 to TRBJ1-6; D gene unclear. The CDR3 loop spans 14 amino acids. CDR1 is GTSNPN, CDR2 SVGIG, per germline (reference sequence). V dropped 5 bases and J dropped 7 bases, with 15 bases sitting between them. The CDR3 bases are TGTGCCTGGTCCAGTGACCAAGAGAATTCACCCCTCCACTTT. This translates into CAWSSDQENSPLHF.

This clonotype was counted ten times or more. The chain is built from TRBV28 and TRBJ2-1, with no clear D. V lost 2 bases and J 8 bases, leaving 19 bases between the germline ends. In germline, CDR1 is MDHEN, CDR2 SYDVKM. The CDR3 is 16 residues long. The CDR3 DNA sequence: TGTGCCAGCAGTTTACTATACGGAATGAATCGGGATGAGCAGTTCTTC. Translation: CASSLLYGMNRDEQFF.

As for this clonotype: A read error may produce the germline difference seen at one junction end. This chain joins TRBV14 and TRBJ2-1; 9 bases match TRBD2. Germline assignment: CDR1 SGHDN and CDR2 FVKESK. This CDR3 has 15 residues. The chain's CDR3 is CASGVVAGAYNERFF. The CDR3 DNA reads TGTGCCAGCGGTGTCGTAGCGGGAGCCTACAATGAGCGGTTCTTC.

This clonotype occurred many times. This chain's CDR3 is CASSYSGKQPQHF. CDR3 coding DNA: TGTGCCAGCAGTTACTCAGGGAAACAGCCCCAGCATTTT. The chain joins TRBV6-5 to TRBJ1-5, with D unclear. The germline CDR1 and CDR2 sequences are MNHEY and SVGAGI. CDR3 size: 13 residues. The V and J ends lost 0 bases and 7 bases respectively, with 7 bases between them.

As for this clonotype: Sequence at one end of the junction differs from germline and may be a read error. The chain has TRBV5-1 and TRBJ2-2; D unclear. Germline values: CDR1 SGHRS, CDR2 YFSETQ. The CDR3 totals 14 residues. CDR3 bases: TGCGCCAGCAGCTTGTGGGCGAACACAGGGGAGCTGTTTTTT. Its translation is CASSLWANTGELFF.

This clonotype was recorded at least ten times. V and J are TRBV13 and TRBJ2-1; TRBD2 matches at 7 bases. The CDR3 runs to 15 residues. Germline values: CDR1 PRHDT, CDR2 FYEKMQ (reference sequence). V lost 5 bases, J lost 7 bases, and 11 bases stayed unmatched. The DNA of the CDR3 is TGTGCCAGCAGCCCTTCTAGCGGAGGCCGAAATGAGCAGTTCTTC. Its protein product is CASSPSSGGRNEQFF. The full variable domain, its missing parts supplied by reference TRBV13 and TRBJ2-1, is AAGVIQSPRHLIKEKRETATLKCYPIPRHDTVYWYQQGPGQDPQFLISFYEKMQSDKGSIPDRFSAQQFSDYHSELNMSSLELGDSALYFCASSPSSGGRNEQFFGPGTRLTVL.

About this clonotype: The conserved phenylalanine or tryptophan normally closing the CDR3 is absent here, so this likely arose from a read error. The chain is built from TRBV4-1 and TRBJ1-2; unclear D gene. Germline CDR1 reads MGHRA; CDR2 reads YSYEKL. The CDR3 extends over 15 amino acids. The CDR3 sequence: CACSQDGRDNYGYTY. The CDR3 DNA reads as TGCGCCTGCAGCCAAGATGGTAGGGATAACTATGGCTACACCTAC.

Turning to this clonotype: Compared with germline, one end of the junction differs, possibly owing to a read error. The chain has TRBV11-2 and TRBJ2-7; perhaps TRBD2 as D (6 bases). Germline CDR1 is SGHAT and CDR2 is FQNNGV. This CDR3 spans 12 amino acids. As DNA, the CDR3 is TGTGCCAGCAGCCTCGGGGGAGGCGAGCAATACTTC. The encoded protein is CASSLGGGEQYF. Full variable domain (remainder filled in from reference TRBV11-2 and TRBJ2-7): EAGVAQSPRYKIIEKRQSVAFWCNPISGHATLYWYQQILGQGPKLLIQFQNNGVVDDSQLPKDRFSAERLKGVDSTLKIQPAKLEDSAVYLCASSLGGGEQYFGPGTRLTVT.

Sample share makes this clonotype medium-sized. The J gene is TRBJ2-7, the V gene TRBV28; D gene unclear. The CDR3 runs to 12 residues. Germline CDR1 MDHEN, CDR2 SYDVKM. With 6 bases removed from V and 6 bases from J, the gap between germline ends came to 12 bases. CDR3 region: CASSLMFGEQYF. The CDR3 DNA follows: TGTGCCAGCAGCCTAATGTTCGGCGAGCAGTACTTC.

Concerning this clonotype: An end of the junction does not agree with germline; a read error may underlie this. This chain links TRBV11-2 with TRBJ2-2; tentative D call: TRBD2 (6 bases). Germline V gene data show CDR1 as SGHAT and CDR2 as FQNNGV. This CDR3 has 12 amino acids. The chain's CDR3 is CASSTNTGGLFF. The CDR3, as DNA: TGTGCCAGCAGCACAAACACCGGGGGACTGTTCTTT.

This chain links TRBV29-1 with TRBJ2-3; TRBD2 aligns across 8 bases. Looked up from germline, CDR1 is SQVTM and CDR2 is ANQGSEA. The CDR3 contains 14 residues. V was clipped by 5 bases and J by 15 bases; unmatched bases: 19. The CDR3 is CSVSGGPVGDVQYF. CDR3 in DNA: TGCAGCGTTTCGGGAGGGCCGGTGGGAGATGTGCAATATTTT.

Note on this clonotype: An end of the junction does not agree with germline; a read error may underlie this. V is TRBV12-3 or TRBV12-4 and J is TRBJ1-1; D is unresolved. The CDR3 length is 13 residues. DNA of the CDR3: TGTGTCAGCAGTTTAAATTCTCTCATTGAAGCTTTCTTT. Translation gives CVSSLNSLIEAFF.

As concerns this clonotype: This is likely a read error, given that the CDR3 carries no conserved phenylalanine or tryptophan at its end. V usage is TRBV11-2 and J usage is TRBJ1-1; D call uncertain. Trimming pared 5 bases from V and 5 bases from J, leaving 15 bases between. The CDR3 length is 14 residues. The germline V gene encodes CDR1 SGHAT and CDR2 FQNNGV. CDR3 protein: CASSVAGSVTEAFI. DNA of the CDR3: TGTGCCAGCAGCGTAGCCGGTTCCGTAACTGAAGCTTTCATT.

This clonotype has a count of ten or more. The genes are TRBV12-5 and TRBJ2-3; D is unclear. Trimming removed 1 base from V and 1 base from J, with 9 bases in between. The CDR3 runs 15 residues. Germline CDR1 LGHNT, CDR2 FRNRAP. The CDR3 reads CASGLGLDGTDTQYF. CDR3 coding DNA: TGTGCTAGTGGTTTGGGGCTAGACGGCACAGATACGCAGTATTTT. Full variable domain (missing parts from reference TRBV12-5 and TRBJ2-3): DARVTQTPRHKVTEMGQEVTMRCQPILGHNTVFWYRQTMMQGLELLAYFRNRAPLDDSGMPKDRFSAEMPDATLATLKIQPSEPRDSAVYFCASGLGLDGTDTQYFGPGTRLTVL.

CDR3: CASRPFLNLAGLTGELFF. CDR3 nucleotide sequence: TGTGCCAGCAGGCCTTTTCTCAATTTAGCGGGACTCACCGGGGAGCTGTTTTTT. V and J are TRBV2 and TRBJ2-2, with 8 nucleotides matching TRBD2. With 6 bases clipped from V and 4 bases from J, the junction kept 16 bases outside the gene matches. The germline V gene has CDR1 SNHLY and CDR2 FYNNEI. The CDR3 length is 18 residues.

A remark on this clonotype: The junction shows a germline mismatch at one end, possibly a read error. This chain joins TRBV29-1 and TRBJ2-7; no clear D gene. Germline V CDR1 and CDR2: SQVTM, ANQGSEA. This CDR3 has 13 amino acids. The CDR3 DNA follows: TGCAGCGTTGAGGGGTCGTTAGCTAACGAGCATTGCTTC. Protein: CSVEGSLANEHCF.

This clonotype showed up many times. The chain recombines TRBV5-6 with TRBJ2-4, with D maybe TRBD1 (6 bases). Trimming shortened V by 1 base and J by 6 bases, and 14 bases separated the two germline ends. Germline V gene lookup returns CDR1 SGHDT and CDR2 YYEEEE. This CDR3 spans 15 amino acids. In nucleotides, the CDR3 is TGTGCCAGCAGCTTGTTAGGGGGATTAGGAAACATTCAGTACTTC. This gives the protein CASSLLGGLGNIQYF.

This sequence joins TRBV4-2 and TRBJ2-7, with 9 bases lining up with TRBD1. The CDR3 is 15 amino acids. Trimming cost V 8 bases and J 5 bases; bases outside gene matches: 13. The V gene's germline CDR1 is LGHNA and CDR2 YNFKEQ. CDR3: CASLNTGGASHEQYF. In nucleotides, the CDR3 is TGTGCCAGCCTCAATACAGGGGGCGCTTCCCACGAGCAGTACTTC.

For this clonotype: This sequence may be a read error, since a much larger clone differs from it by one base. CDR3 nucleotide sequence: TGTGCCAGCAGTTCTCTGGGACAGGGGACTGAAAAACTGTTTTTT. It encodes CASSSLGQGTEKLFF. The chain recombines TRBV28 with TRBJ1-4; TRBD1 matches 10 bases. The CDR3 extends over 15 amino acids. Germline V gene sequence: CDR1 MDHEN, CDR2 SYDVKM. Trimming at V came to 4 bases and at J to 7 bases, leaving 6 bases not matched to a gene.

In this sample, this clonotype turned up many times. The chain employs TRBV5-5 and TRBJ1-4; D unresolved. The CDR3 consists of 14 residues. Trimming pared 0 bases from V and 8 bases from J, leaving 11 bases between. Germline CDR1 reads SGHKS; CDR2 reads YYEKEE (reference sequence). The CDR3 protein is CASSLEWTREKLFF. The CDR3 coding sequence is TGTGCCAGCAGCTTGGAGTGGACTCGGGAAAAACTGTTTTTT. The variable domain in full, with the rest retrieved from reference TRBV5-5 and TRBJ1-4, is DAGVTQSPTHLIKTRGQQVTLRCSPISGHKSVSWYQQVLGQGPQFIFQYYEKEERGRGNFPDRFSARQFPNYSSELNVNALLLGDSALYLCASSLEWTREKLFFGSGTQLSVL.

This clonotype was observed many times. The gene calls are TRBV28 and TRBJ1-2; 7 bases fit TRBD1. V was clipped by 4 bases and J by 8 bases; unmatched bases: 7. Looked up from germline, CDR1 is MDHEN and CDR2 is SYDVKM. The CDR3 is 13 residues long. The chain's CDR3 is CASSSYRGPGYTF. The CDR3 nucleotides read TGTGCCAGCAGTTCTTACAGGGGACCCGGCTACACCTTC.

About this clonotype: The junction departs from germline at one end; a sequencing error may be responsible. This chain joins TRBV11-2 and TRBJ2-7; D gene unclear. The CDR3 is 15 amino acids. Per germline, CDR1 SGHAT and CDR2 FQNNGV. CDR3 sequence reads: CASSLVSLSEDEKYF. The DNA for the CDR3 is TGTGCCAGCAGCTTGGTATCTTTGTCTGAGGACGAGAAGTACTTC.

Remarks on this clonotype: One junction end does not reproduce the germline sequence, and a read error may be involved. This chain joins TRBV4-1 and TRBJ1-1, with 7 nucleotides matching TRBD1. CDR1 is MGHRA, CDR2 YSYEKL, per germline. CDR3 length: 15 amino acids. The CDR3 is CASSLVLTGEMESLF. CDR3 sequence (DNA): TGCGCCAGCAGCCTAGTGCTAACAGGGGAAATGGAATCTCTCTTT.